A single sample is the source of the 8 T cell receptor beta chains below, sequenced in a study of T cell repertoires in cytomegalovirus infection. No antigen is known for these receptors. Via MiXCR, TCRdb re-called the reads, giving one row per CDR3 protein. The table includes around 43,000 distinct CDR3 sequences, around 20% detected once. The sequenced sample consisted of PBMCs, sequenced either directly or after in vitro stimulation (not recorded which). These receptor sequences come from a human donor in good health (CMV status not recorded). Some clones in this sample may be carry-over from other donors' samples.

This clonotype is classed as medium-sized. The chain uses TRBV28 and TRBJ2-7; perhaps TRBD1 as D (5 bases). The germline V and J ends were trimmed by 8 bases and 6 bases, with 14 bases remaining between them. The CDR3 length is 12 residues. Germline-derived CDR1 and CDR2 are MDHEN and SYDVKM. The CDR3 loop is CASAQGLREQYF. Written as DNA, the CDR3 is TGTGCCAGCGCCCAGGGTCTCCGCGAGCAGTACTTC.

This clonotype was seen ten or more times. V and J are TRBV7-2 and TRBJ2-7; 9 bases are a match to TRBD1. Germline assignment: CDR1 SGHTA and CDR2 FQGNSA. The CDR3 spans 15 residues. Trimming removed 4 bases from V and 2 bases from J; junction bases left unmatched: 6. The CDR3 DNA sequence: TGTGCCAGCAGCTCCCATCGGGACAGGGCCTACGAGCAGTACTTC. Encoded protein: CASSSHRDRAYEQYF.

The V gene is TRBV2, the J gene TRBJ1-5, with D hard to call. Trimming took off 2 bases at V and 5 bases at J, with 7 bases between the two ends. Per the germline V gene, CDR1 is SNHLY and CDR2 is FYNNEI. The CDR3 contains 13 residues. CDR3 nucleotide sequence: TGTGCCAGCAGTGAAATCGGAGATCAGCCCCAGCATTTT. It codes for CASSEIGDQPQHF.

CDR3 DNA: TGTGCCATCAGCTTTCAAACAGCTTTGAACACCGGGGAGCTGTTTTTT. Amino acids: CAISFQTALNTGELFF. This chain uses TRBV10-3 with TRBJ2-2; D gene unclear. CDR1 and CDR2 (germline): ENHRY, SYGVKD. V was pared by 6 bases and J by 1 base, with 15 bases between. The CDR3 consists of 16 residues.

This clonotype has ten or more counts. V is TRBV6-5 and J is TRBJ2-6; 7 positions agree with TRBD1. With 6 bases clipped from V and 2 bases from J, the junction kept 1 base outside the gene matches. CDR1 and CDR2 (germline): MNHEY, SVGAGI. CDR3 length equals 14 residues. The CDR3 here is CASRTGAGANVLTF. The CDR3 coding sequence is TGTGCCAGCAGAACAGGGGCTGGGGCCAACGTCCTGACTTTC.

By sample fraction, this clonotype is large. CDR3 in DNA: TGTGCCAGCAGCTTTCCAACAGGGAATAATGAGCAGTTCTTC. Its translation is CASSFPTGNNEQFF. The chain employs TRBV7-6 and TRBJ2-1, with TRBD1 as a possible D gene (6 bases). Germline V CDR1 and CDR2: SGHVS, FNYEAQ. The CDR3 totals 14 residues. The V and J ends lost 3 bases and 7 bases respectively, with 13 bases between them. Combining the CDR3 with reference TRBV7-6 and TRBJ2-1 gives the whole variable domain GAGVSQSPRYKVTKRGQDVALRCDPISGHVSLYWYRQALGQGPEFLTYFNYEAQQDKSGLPNDRFSAERPEGSISTLTIQRTEQRDSAMYRCASSFPTGNNEQFFGPGTRLTVL.

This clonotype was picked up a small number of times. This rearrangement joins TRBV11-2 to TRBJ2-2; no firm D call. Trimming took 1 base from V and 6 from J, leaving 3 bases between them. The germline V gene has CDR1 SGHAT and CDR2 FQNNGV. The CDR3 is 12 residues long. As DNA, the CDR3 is TGTGCCAGCAGCTTAGTGGCCGGGGAGCTGTTTTTT. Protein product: CASSLVAGELFF.

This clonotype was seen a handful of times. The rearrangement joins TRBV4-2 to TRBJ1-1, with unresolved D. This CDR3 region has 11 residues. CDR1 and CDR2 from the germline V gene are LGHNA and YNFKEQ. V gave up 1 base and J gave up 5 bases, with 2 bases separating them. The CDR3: CASSQGTEAFF. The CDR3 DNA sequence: TGTGCCAGCAGCCAAGGAACTGAAGCTTTCTTT.